This TCR beta chain emerged from a study of T cells expressing NK-cell markers. For the study at large: The TCR beta repertoires were obtained from sorted CD3+CD56+NKG2C+, CD3+CD56+NKG2C- and CD3+CD56-NKG2C+ T cells. Eight donors were sequenced, seven testing HCMV-seropositive and one testing seronegative.

Findings of the study overall: The share of CD8+ T cells held by dominant NKG2C+ clonotypes was roughly 1.0-8% in about six donors. Where several donors were concerned, these clonotypes also led the CD3+CD56-NKG2C+ fraction.

TCRdb re-called the 5' RACE reads, yielding one record per CDR3 amino acid sequence without DNA. Reported are hundreds of thousands of distinct CDR3 sequences; the ten largest clones contain 3% to 4.5%. Note on this clonotype: What it binds is not known.

Germline V gives CDR1 SGHRS, CDR2 YFSETQ. This CDR3 has 14 amino acids. Sequencing input: blood T cells: a sorted CD56 or NKG2C T cell subset, CD4+ or CD8+ T cells, or bulk PBMC T cells (not recorded which). V and J are TRBV5-1 and TRBJ2-1; TCRdb's D call of TRBD1 is untestable without DNA. The clonotype was recovered from a man aged 18 to 35 in good health. The CDR3 sequence is CASTPWRHHGAQFF.